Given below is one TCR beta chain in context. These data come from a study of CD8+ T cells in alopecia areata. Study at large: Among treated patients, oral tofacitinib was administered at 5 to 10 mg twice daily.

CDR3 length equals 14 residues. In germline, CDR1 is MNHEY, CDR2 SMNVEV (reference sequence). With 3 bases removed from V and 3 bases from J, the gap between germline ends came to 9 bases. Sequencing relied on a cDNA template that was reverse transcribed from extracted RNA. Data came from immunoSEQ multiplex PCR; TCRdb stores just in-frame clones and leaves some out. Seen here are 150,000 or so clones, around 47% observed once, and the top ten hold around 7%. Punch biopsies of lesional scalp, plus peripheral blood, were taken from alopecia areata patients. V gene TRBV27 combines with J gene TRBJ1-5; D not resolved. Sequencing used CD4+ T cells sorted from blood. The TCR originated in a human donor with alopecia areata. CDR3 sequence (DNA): TGTGCCAGCAGTTTCCGGGGTTCCAATCAGCCCCAGCATTTT. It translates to CASSFRGSNQPQHF.